The next 5 T cell receptor beta chains were all read from a single sample in a study of T cells after yellow fever vaccination. TCRdb recomputed calls from the 5' RACE reads with MiXCR, one row per CDR3 protein. Here the sample spans 450,000 to 550,000 distinct CDR3 sequences, 20% to 25% being singletons. Sample: PBMCs, taken approximately 20 days after the first yellow fever vaccination. These receptors originate from a young man who received the YFV17D yellow fever vaccine.

This clonotype was counted only a few times. The chain employs TRBV9 and TRBJ2-7; TRBD1 matches at 8 bases. The CDR3 length is 14 residues. Per the germline V gene, CDR1 is SGDLS and CDR2 is YYNGEE. The junction had 3 bases not matched to a gene; V was cut back by 0 bases and J by 4 bases. CDR3 DNA: TGTGCCAGCAGCGTAGCCGGGGACAGGTACGAGCAGTACTTC. This encodes CASSVAGDRYEQYF.

The chain links TRBV7-2 to TRBJ2-7, with D maybe TRBD1 (5 bases). Trimming left V 0 bases short and J 7 bases short, with 13 bases between. The CDR3 is made up of 14 amino acids. CDR1 and CDR2 (germline): SGHTA, FQGNSA. This CDR3 reads CASSLADIQGEQYF. The CDR3 DNA sequence: TGTGCCAGCAGCTTAGCGGACATTCAAGGGGAGCAGTACTTC.

This sequence joins TRBV20-1 and TRBJ1-4; D is possibly TRBD1 (5 bases). Trimming took 6 bases from V and 8 from J, leaving 16 bases between them. From germline, CDR1 is DFQATT and CDR2 SNEGSKA (reference sequence). The CDR3 has 13 residues. The DNA of the CDR3 is TGCAGTGCCGGGGGAGGGGTAGGCGAAAAACTGTTTTTT. It yields the protein CSAGGGVGEKLFF.

This clonotype was picked up a small number of times. The chain joins TRBV6-1 to TRBJ2-7, with TRBD1 as a possible D gene (7 bases). Germline values: CDR1 MNHNS, CDR2 SASEGT. The CDR3 loop spans 15 amino acids. V lost 1 base and J lost 6, with 16 bases in between. The CDR3 is CASSEEEGAWSEQYF. The CDR3 nucleotides are TGTGCCAGCAGTGAAGAGGAGGGGGCCTGGAGCGAGCAGTACTTC.

The sample holds a few counts of this clonotype. The chain employs TRBV4-1 and TRBJ2-5; D perhaps matches TRBD1 (6 bases). CDR3 length: 15 residues. CDR1 is MGHRA and CDR2 is YSYEKL in the germline V gene. The V and J ends lost 2 bases and 3 bases respectively, with 13 bases between them. The CDR3 bases are TGCGCCAGCAGCCAATTTATGTCAGGGGAAGAGACCCAGTACTTC. The encoded protein is CASSQFMSGEETQYF.